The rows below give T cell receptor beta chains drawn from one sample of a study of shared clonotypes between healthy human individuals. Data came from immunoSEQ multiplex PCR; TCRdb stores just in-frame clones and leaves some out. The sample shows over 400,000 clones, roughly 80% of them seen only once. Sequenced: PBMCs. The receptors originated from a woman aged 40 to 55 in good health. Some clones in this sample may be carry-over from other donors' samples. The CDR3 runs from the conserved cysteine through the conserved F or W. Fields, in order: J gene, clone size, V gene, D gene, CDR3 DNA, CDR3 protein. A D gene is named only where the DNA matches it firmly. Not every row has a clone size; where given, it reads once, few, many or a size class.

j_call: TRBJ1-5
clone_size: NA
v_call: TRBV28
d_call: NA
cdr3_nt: TGTGCCTCCAGGGAATATAGCAATCAGCCCCAGCATTTT
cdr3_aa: CASREYSNQPQHF

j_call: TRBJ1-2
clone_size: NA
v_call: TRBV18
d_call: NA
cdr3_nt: TGTGCCAGCTCACCACCGGGCGTCTATGGCTACACCTTC
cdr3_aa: CASSPPGVYGYTF

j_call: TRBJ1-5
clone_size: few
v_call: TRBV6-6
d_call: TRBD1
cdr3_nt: TGTGCCACACAGGGGGCGGAGGGCTATAGCAATCAGCCCCAGCATTTT
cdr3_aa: CATQGAEGYSNQPQHF

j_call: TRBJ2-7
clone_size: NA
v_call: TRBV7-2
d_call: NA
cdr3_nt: TGTGCCAGCAGCCCCGGGTCCCCTACCCTATACGAGCAGTACTTC
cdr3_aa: CASSPGSPTLYEQYF

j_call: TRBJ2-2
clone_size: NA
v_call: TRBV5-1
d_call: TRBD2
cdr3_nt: TGCGCCAGCAGCTTGGACCCCCGTCGTCTAGCGGGAGGGCCCGGGGGTGCCGGGGAGCTGTTTTTT
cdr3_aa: CASSLDPRRLAGGPGGAGELFF

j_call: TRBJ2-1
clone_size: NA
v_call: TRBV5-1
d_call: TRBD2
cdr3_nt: TGCGCCAGCAGCTTGGACCGACTAGCGGGAGGTAATGAGCAGTTCTTC
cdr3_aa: CASSLDRLAGGNEQFF

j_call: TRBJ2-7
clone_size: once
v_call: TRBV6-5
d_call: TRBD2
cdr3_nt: TGTGCCAGCAGAGGAGGGACTAGCCCATCCTACGAGCAGTACTTC
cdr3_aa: CASRGGTSPSYEQYF

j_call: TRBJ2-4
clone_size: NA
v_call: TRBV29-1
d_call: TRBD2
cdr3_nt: TGCAGCGTTGAAGATGGACTAGCGGAAAACATTCAGTACTTC
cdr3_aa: CSVEDGLAENIQYF

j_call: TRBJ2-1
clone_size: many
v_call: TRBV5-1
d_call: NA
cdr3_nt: TGCGCCAGCAGCTTGCGCGTGACAGCCTCCAATGAGCAGTTCTTC
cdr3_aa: CASSLRVTASNEQFF

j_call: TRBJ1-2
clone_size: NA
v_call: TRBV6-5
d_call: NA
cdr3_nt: TGTGCCAGCAGTAAACAGGGTGCTAACTATGGCTACACCTTC
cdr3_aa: CASSKQGANYGYTF

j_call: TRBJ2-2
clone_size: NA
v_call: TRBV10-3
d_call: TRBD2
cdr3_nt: TGTGCCATCAGTGAGGAGGGAGGGCCAACCGGGGAGCTGTTTTTT
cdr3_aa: CAISEEGGPTGELFF

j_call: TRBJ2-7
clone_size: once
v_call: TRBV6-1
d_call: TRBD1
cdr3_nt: TGTGCCAGCAGTGCGACAGGGCACTCCTACGAGCAGTACTTC
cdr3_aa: CASSATGHSYEQYF

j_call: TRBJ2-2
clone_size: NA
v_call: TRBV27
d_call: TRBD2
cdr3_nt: TGTGCCAGCAGTTTATCACCACCGGGACTAGCGGGAGGGCCCATCACCGGGGAGCTGTTTTTT
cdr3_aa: CASSLSPPGLAGGPITGELFF

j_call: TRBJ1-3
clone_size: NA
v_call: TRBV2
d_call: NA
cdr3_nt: TGTGCCAGCAGTGAAAGGGTCCAGTTCTCTGGAAACACCATATATTTT
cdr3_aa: CASSERVQFSGNTIYF

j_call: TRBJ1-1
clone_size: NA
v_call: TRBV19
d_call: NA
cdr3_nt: TGTGCCAGTTCCCCGGGACAAGCATACGGTACTGAAGCTTTCTTT
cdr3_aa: CASSPGQAYGTEAFF

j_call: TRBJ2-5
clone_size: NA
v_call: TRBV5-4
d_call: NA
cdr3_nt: TGTGCCAGCAGCTCCCGGAGGGGGGGACAGACCCAGTACTTC
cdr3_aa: CASSSRRGGQTQYF

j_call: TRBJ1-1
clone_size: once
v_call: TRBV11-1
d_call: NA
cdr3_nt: TGTGCCAGCAGCTTACAGGGGTCGAACACTGAAGCTTTCTTT
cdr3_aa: CASSLQGSNTEAFF

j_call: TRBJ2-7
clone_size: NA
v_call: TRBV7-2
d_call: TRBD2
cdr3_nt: TGTGCCAGCCAGCGGGAGAGACTCTCCTACGAGCAGTACTTC
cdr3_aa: CASQRERLSYEQYF

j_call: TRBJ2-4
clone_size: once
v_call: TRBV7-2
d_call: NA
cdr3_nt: TGTGCCAGCAGTCCGGGGAGATCCAAAAACATTCAGTACTTC
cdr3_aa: CASSPGRSKNIQYF

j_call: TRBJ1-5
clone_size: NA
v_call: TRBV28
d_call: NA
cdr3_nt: TGTGCCAGCAGTTTATGTGGTTTCCCCTTTATAGCCCAGCATTTT
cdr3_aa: CASSLCGFPFIAQHF

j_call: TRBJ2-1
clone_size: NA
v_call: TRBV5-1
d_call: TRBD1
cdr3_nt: TGCGCCAGCAGGCTCTCCGGGACAGGGAACAATGAGCAGTTCTTC
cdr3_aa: CASRLSGTGNNEQFF

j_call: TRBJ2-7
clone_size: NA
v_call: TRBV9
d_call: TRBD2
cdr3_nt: TGTGCCAGCAGCCCTCGGGGGGGCTACGCGACTAGCTCCTACGAGCAGTACTTC
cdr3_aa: CASSPRGGYATSSYEQYF

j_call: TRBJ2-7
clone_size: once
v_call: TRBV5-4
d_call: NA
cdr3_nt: TGTGCCAGCACAGAAGGGGGGAAGGACGAGCAGTACTTC
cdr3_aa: CASTEGGKDEQYF

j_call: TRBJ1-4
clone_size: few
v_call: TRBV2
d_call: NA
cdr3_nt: TGTGCCAGCAGTGAAGACGGACAGACCAATGAAAAACTGTTTTTT
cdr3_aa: CASSEDGQTNEKLFF

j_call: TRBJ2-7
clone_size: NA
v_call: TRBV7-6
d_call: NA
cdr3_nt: TGTGCCAGCAGCTTCGGCGATCGCTTGGGCGAGCAGTACTTC
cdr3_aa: CASSFGDRLGEQYF

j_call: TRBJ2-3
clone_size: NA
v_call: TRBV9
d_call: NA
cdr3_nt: TGTGCCAGCAGTAGGCGAACGGGAGAGACCACAGATACGCAGTATTTT
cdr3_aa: CASSRRTGETTDTQYF

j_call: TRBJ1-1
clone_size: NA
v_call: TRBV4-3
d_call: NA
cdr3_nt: TGCGCCAGCAGCGTTCAGGCAGACACTGAAGCTTTCTTT
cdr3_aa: CASSVQADTEAFF

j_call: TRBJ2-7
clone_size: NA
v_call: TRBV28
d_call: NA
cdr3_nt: TGTGCCAGCAGCCCCACTGGGCGCGAGCAGTACTTC
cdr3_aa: CASSPTGREQYF

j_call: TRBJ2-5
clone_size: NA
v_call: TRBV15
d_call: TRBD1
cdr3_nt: TGTGCCACCAGCTTGGACAGGGCCCAAGAGACCCAGTACTTC
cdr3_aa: CATSLDRAQETQYF

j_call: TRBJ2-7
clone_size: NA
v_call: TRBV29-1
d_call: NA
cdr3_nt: TGCAGCGTTGTTAGATCCCCCTCGGTCGACGAGCAGTACTTC
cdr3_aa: CSVVRSPSVDEQYF

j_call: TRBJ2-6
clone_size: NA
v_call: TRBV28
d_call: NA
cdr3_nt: TGTGCCACCCTAGAGGGAGGGGCCAACGTCCTGACTTTC
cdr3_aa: CATLEGGANVLTF

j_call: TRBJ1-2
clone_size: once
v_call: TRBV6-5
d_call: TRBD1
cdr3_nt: TGTGCCAGCAGTTATGGGACAGGGAGCGGCTACACCTTC
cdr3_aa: CASSYGTGSGYTF

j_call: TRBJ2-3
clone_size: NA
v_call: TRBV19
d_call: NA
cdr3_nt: TGTGCCAGTAGTATCCAGGCTATACTCACAGATACGCAGTATTTT
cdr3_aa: CASSIQAILTDTQYF

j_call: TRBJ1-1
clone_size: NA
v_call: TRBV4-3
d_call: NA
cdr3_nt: TGCGCCAGCAGCCAAGGAATAGGCAACACTGAAGCTTTCTTT
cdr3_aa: CASSQGIGNTEAFF

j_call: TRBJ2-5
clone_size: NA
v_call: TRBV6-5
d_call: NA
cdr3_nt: TGTGCCAGCGGTTTTCCCGGGAGTGGGGAGACCCAGTACTTC
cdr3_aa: CASGFPGSGETQYF

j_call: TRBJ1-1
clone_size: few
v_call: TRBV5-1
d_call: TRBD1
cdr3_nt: TGCGCCAGCAGTCCTTACAGGGGAGACACTGAAGCTTTCTTT
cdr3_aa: CASSPYRGDTEAFF

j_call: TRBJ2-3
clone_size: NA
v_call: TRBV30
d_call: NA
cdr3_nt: TGTGCCTGGAGTGTGGCGTCAGAAGATACGCAGTATTTT
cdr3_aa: CAWSVASEDTQYF

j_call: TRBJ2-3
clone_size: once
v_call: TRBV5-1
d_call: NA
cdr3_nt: TGCGCCAGCAGCCTCCCCCAGGGGGGAGGGAGAGATACGCAGTATTTT
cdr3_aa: CASSLPQGGGRDTQYF

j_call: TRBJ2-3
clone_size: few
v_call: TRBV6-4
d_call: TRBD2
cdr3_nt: TGTGCCAGCAGTGACTCAGCGGGGAGCACAGATACGCAGTATTTT
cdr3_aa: CASSDSAGSTDTQYF

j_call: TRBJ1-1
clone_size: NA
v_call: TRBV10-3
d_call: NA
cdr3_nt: TGTGCCATCAGTGATTCAGACATACTGAACACTGAAGCTTTCTTT
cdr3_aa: CAISDSDILNTEAFF

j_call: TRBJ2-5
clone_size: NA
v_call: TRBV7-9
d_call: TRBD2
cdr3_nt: TGTGCCAGCAGCTTAGTCTTCCTAGCGGGTCCCCTGGAGACCCAGTACTTC
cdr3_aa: CASSLVFLAGPLETQYF

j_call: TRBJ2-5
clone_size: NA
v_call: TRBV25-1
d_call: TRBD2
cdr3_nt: TGTGCCAGCAGTGACCCACGACTAGCGGGAGGCGAGACCCAGTACTTC
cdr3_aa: CASSDPRLAGGETQYF

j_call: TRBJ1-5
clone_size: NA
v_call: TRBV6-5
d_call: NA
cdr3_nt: TGTGCCAGCAGTAGACACGATAGCAATCAGCCCCAGCATTTT
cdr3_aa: CASSRHDSNQPQHF

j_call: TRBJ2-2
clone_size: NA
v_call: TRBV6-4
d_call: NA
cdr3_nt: TGTGCCAGCAGTGAGACCGGGGCTGGCACCGGGGAGCTGTTTTTT
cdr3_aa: CASSETGAGTGELFF

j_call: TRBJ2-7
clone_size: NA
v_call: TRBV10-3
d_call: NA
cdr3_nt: TGTGCCATCGCCGGGGGGCTGTTGTGGGAGCAGTACTTC
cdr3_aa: CAIAGGLLWEQYF

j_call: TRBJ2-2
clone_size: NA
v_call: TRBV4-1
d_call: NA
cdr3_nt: TGCGCCAGCAGCCACCGGGGCCGAACTAGGAACAAGAACACCGGGGAGCTGTTTTTT
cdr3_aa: CASSHRGRTRNKNTGELFF

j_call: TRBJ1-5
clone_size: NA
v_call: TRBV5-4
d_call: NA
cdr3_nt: TGTGCCAGCAGCTTGGAGGTGGGGCCCCAGCATTTT
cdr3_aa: CASSLEVGPQHF

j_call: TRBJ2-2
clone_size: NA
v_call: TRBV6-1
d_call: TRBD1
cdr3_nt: TGTGCCAGCAGAGGACAGGGGTTAGTCACCGGGGAGCTGTTTTTT
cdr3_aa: CASRGQGLVTGELFF

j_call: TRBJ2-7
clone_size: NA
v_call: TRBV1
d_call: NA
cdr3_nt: TGCACCAGCAGCCCCCTCTGTGATCCCTACGAGCAGTACTTC
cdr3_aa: CTSSPLCDPYEQYF